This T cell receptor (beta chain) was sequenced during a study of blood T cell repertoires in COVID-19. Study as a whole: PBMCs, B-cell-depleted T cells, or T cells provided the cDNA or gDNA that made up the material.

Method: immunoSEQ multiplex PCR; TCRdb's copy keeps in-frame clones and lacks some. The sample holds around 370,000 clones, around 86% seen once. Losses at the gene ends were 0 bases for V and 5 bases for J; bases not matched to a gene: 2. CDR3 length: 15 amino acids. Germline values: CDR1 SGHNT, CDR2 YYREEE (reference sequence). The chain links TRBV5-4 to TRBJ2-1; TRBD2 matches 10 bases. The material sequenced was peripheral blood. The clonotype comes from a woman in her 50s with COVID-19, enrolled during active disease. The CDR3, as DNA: TGTGCCAGCAGCTTGGCTAGCGGGAGCCACAATGAGCAGTTCTTC. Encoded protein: CASSLASGSHNEQFF.